This T cell receptor beta chain appears in the sequencing data of a study of post-analysis software for immune sequencing data. In the study overall: Clinical courses comprised relapsing-remitting, secondary progressive and progressive-relapsing multiple sclerosis.

Prepared libraries of TCR beta cDNA carried unique molecular identifiers. Each CDR3 protein is one row after TCRdb ran MiXCR on the PCR reads. The sample carries approximately 660,000 distinct CDR3 sequences, roughly three fifths recorded once. Study-level results: Roughly five TRBV segments were more frequent in patients than controls; TRBV5-6, TRBV5-1 and TRBV20-1 belonged to this group.

On this clonotype itself: Antigen: not known.

The CDR3 covers 13 residues. The rearrangement uses TRBV21-1 and TRBJ2-1; the table assigns TRBD1, which was not confirmed against the DNA. TRBV21-1 is flagged as a pseudogene. The source of this sequence is a girl aged 2 to 9 with multiple sclerosis. The sample comprised blood. The CDR3 nucleotides are TGTGCCAGCAGCAAAGAACCGGGACACCGACAGTTCTTC. It yields the protein CASSKEPGHRQFF.